This T cell receptor (beta chain) was recorded in a study of shared clonotypes between healthy human individuals. Findings and limits, study-wide: Sharing across four donors was highest in naive CD4 (around 5%) and lowest in memory CD8 (0.4%). Sequencing depth was a factor that was expected to affect clonotype sharing among donors.

Naive CD8 cells were CD45RO-negative, positively selected for CCR7, excluding terminally differentiated effector memory CD45RA+ cells. Generated by immunoSEQ multiplex PCR, the TCRdb table keeps only in-frame clones and is missing some. This sample carries roughly 2 million clones, roughly 95% of them seen once, and the ten largest clones take roughly 1%. The CDR3 is 13 amino acids. The V end lost 3 bases, the J end lost 8 bases, and 14 bases lay between the germline ends. CDR1 and CDR2 (germline): SGDLS, YYNGEE. This clone has a handful of counts. Its target is unknown. Specimen: naive CD8+ T cells sorted from blood. The TCR was taken from a man aged 18 to 35 in good health. V usage is TRBV9 and J usage is TRBJ1-2, with TRBD1 as a possible D gene (5 bases). This CDR3 is CASSAPREGGYTF. The CDR3 region has the DNA TGTGCCAGCAGCGCTCCCCGGGAGGGGGGCTACACCTTC.